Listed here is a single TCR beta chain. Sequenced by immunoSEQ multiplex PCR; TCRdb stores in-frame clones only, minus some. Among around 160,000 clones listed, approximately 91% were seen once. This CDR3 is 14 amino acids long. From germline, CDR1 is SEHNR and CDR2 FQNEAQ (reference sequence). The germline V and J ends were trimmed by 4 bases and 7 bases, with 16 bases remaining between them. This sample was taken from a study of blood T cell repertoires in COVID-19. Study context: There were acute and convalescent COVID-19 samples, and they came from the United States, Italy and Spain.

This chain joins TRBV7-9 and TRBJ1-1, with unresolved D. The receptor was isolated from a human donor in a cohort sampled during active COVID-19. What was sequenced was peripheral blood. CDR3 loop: CASSYGEGTVEAFF. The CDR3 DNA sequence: TGTGCCAGCAGCTACGGCGAAGGTACAGTTGAAGCTTTCTTT. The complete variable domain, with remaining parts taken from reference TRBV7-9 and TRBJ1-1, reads DTGVSQNPRHKITKRGQNVTFRCDPISEHNRLYWYRQTLGQGPEFLTYFQNEAQLEKSRLLSDRFSAERPKGSFSTLEIQRTEQGDSAMYLCASSYGEGTVEAFFGQGTRLTVV.